The 14 T cell receptor beta chains presented below share a single source sample, sequenced in a study of blood T cell repertoires in COVID-19. TCRdb's copy holds only in-frame clones and misses some; the assay was immunoSEQ multiplex PCR. The sample lists about 260,000 clones; about 87% were seen once. Sequencing input: peripheral blood. The receptors stem from a man in his fifties or sixties who had recovered from COVID-19.

Concerning this clone itself: One end of the junction varies from germline; a read error may be responsible. The chain links TRBV5-1 to TRBJ1-6; perhaps TRBD1 as D (6 bases). Per the germline V gene, CDR1 is SGHRS and CDR2 is YFSETQ. This CDR3 has 15 residues. This CDR3 reads CASSLGQSYNSPLHF. Here the CDR3 DNA reads TGCGCCAGCAGCCTAGGACAGTCCTACAATTCACCCCTCCACTTT. Full variable domain (outside the CDR3, taken from reference TRBV5-1 and TRBJ1-6): KAGVTQTPRYLIKTRGQQVTLSCSPISGHRSVSWYQQTPGQGLQFLFEYFSETQRNKGNFPGRFSGRQFSNSRSEMNVSTLELGDSALYLCASSLGQSYNSPLHFGNGTRLTVT.

This sequence joins TRBV21-1 and TRBJ2-7; the D call in the table, TRBD1, was not verified against the DNA. TRBV21-1 is classified as a pseudogene. CDR3 length equals 20 residues. The CDR3 here is CASSKGDREAFGGISYEQYF. The CDR3 nucleotides are TGTGCCAGCAGCAAAGGGGACAGGGAGGCCTTTGGCGGGATCTCCTACGAGCAGTACTTC.

The J gene is TRBJ2-7, the V gene TRBV30; 10 positions agree with TRBD2. CDR3 size: 17 residues. In germline, CDR1 is GTSNPN, CDR2 SVGIG (reference sequence). Germline trimming cut 4 bases from V and 6 bases from J; bases unmatched to any gene: 18. CDR3 bases: TGTGCCTGGAAGATGGACAAAACGGGACTAGCGTCTTCCGAGCAGTACTTC. Translation: CAWKMDKTGLASSEQYF.

This chain joins TRBV2 and TRBJ1-6, with TRBD1 matching 11 bases. Germline values: CDR1 SNHLY, CDR2 FYNNEI. V was clipped by 6 bases and J by 8 bases; unmatched bases: 6. The CDR3 totals 15 residues. CDR3 sequence: CASREGDRGDSPLHF. The DNA for the CDR3 is TGTGCCAGCAGAGAGGGGGACAGGGGGGATTCACCCCTCCACTTT.

Only a few counts were recorded for this clone. This rearrangement joins TRBV5-4 to TRBJ2-1; 8 bases are shared with TRBD2. This CDR3 comprises 16 residues. J was trimmed by 7 bases and V by 3 bases; bases with no gene match: 12. Germline V gene sequence: CDR1 SGHNT, CDR2 YYREEE (reference sequence). The CDR3: CASSSGGTRGPNEQFF. Written as DNA, the CDR3 is TGTGCCAGCAGCTCGGGAGGGACTAGAGGCCCTAATGAGCAGTTCTTC.

The chain is built from TRBV6-1 and TRBJ1-6, with D unclear. The CDR3 has 13 amino acids. V dropped 1 base and J dropped 9 bases, with 7 bases sitting between them. Germline V lookup: CDR1 MNHNS, CDR2 SASEGT. The CDR3 spells CASSEGLASPLHF. CDR3 DNA: TGTGCCAGCAGTGAAGGGTTGGCTTCACCCCTCCACTTT.

The chain combines TRBV19 with TRBJ2-2, with 11 bases aligning to TRBD1. The ends lost 9 bases at V and 6 bases at J; junction bases unmatched: 15. The germline V gene encodes CDR1 LNHDA and CDR2 SQIVND (reference sequence). The CDR3 totals 17 residues. The CDR3 loop is CASMGQGVSFKSGELFF. In nucleotides, the CDR3 is TGTGCCAGCATGGGACAGGGGGTTTCGTTTAAGTCCGGGGAGCTGTTTTTT.

CDR3 amino acids: CASSSLDFEQYF. The CDR3 DNA reads TGTGCCAGCAGCTCACTAGATTTCGAGCAGTACTTC. V usage is TRBV11-2 and J usage is TRBJ2-7; perhaps TRBD2 as D (5 bases). Germline V CDR1 and CDR2: SGHAT, FQNNGV. CDR3 size: 12 residues. Trimming cost V 4 bases and J 6 bases, with 10 bases left between them.

The chain couples TRBV7-9 to TRBJ1-5, with a tentative D call TRBD1 (5 bases). Per germline, CDR1 SEHNR and CDR2 FQNEAQ (reference sequence). Trimming took off 3 bases at V and 6 bases at J, with 9 bases between the two ends. CDR3 length: 13 residues. The DNA for the CDR3 is TGTGCCAGCAGCTTTTCAGGGTCTCAGCCCCAGCATTTT. This gives the protein CASSFSGSQPQHF. Complete variable domain (other parts from reference TRBV7-9 and TRBJ1-5): DTGVSQNPRHKITKRGQNVTFRCDPISEHNRLYWYRQTLGQGPEFLTYFQNEAQLEKSRLLSDRFSAERPKGSFSTLEIQRTEQGDSAMYLCASSFSGSQPQHFGDGTRLSIL.

The chain uses TRBV19 and TRBJ2-7, with TRBD2 matching over 10 bases. Germline lookup yields CDR1 LNHDA and CDR2 SQIVND (reference sequence). The ends lost 11 bases at V and 2 bases at J; junction bases unmatched: 12. The CDR3 totals 15 residues. The DNA of the CDR3 is TGTGCCTCCGCGGGTAGCGGGGGGACCACCTACGAGCAGTACTTC. Translation: CASAGSGGTTYEQYF.

V usage is TRBV6-5 and J usage is TRBJ2-3; 8 bases are shared with TRBD2. Germline assignment: CDR1 MNHEY and CDR2 SVGAGI. The junction had 11 bases not matched to a gene; V was cut back by 7 bases and J by 5 bases. The CDR3 covers 15 residues. CDR3 loop: CASNRAGAAGDTQYF. CDR3 sequence (DNA): TGTGCCAGCAACCGAGCGGGAGCCGCTGGAGATACGCAGTATTTT.

The rearrangement links TRBV30 to TRBJ1-1; D not resolved. V lost 2 bases to trimming and J lost 6 bases, with 10 bases between them. The CDR3 loop spans 12 amino acids. Germline loops: CDR1 GTSNPN, CDR2 SVGIG (reference sequence). CDR3 DNA: TGTGCCTGGAGTCGGTATGAGGCTGAAGCTTTCTTT. Its protein is CAWSRYEAEAFF. The entire variable domain, with the rest obtained from reference TRBV30 and TRBJ1-1, is as follows: SQTIHQWPATLVQPVGSPLSLECTVEGTSNPNLYWYRQAAGRGLQLLFYSVGIGQISSEVPQNLSASRPQDRQFILSSKKLLLSDSGFYLCAWSRYEAEAFFGQGTRLTVV.

The chain carries TRBV6-5 and TRBJ1-1, with a weak D call TRBD1 (6 bases). The germline gives CDR1 MNHEY, CDR2 SVGAGI. There are 15 residues in the CDR3. Deletions cut 6 bases from V and 3 bases from J, with 17 bases between. CDR3 nucleotides: TGTGCCAGCAGACCCAAGGGCGGGGGGCACACTGAAGCTTTCTTT. This sequence encodes CASRPKGGGHTEAFF.

The chain employs TRBV30 and TRBJ2-1, with 8 bases fitting TRBD2. The CDR3 runs 13 residues. Losses at the gene ends were 2 bases for V and 15 bases for J; bases not matched to a gene: 12. Germline V gene data show CDR1 as GTSNPN and CDR2 as SVGIG (reference sequence). CDR3 residues: CAWSPSSGGPWFF. In DNA, the CDR3 is TGTGCCTGGAGTCCCTCCTCGGGGGGGCCGTGGTTCTTC.